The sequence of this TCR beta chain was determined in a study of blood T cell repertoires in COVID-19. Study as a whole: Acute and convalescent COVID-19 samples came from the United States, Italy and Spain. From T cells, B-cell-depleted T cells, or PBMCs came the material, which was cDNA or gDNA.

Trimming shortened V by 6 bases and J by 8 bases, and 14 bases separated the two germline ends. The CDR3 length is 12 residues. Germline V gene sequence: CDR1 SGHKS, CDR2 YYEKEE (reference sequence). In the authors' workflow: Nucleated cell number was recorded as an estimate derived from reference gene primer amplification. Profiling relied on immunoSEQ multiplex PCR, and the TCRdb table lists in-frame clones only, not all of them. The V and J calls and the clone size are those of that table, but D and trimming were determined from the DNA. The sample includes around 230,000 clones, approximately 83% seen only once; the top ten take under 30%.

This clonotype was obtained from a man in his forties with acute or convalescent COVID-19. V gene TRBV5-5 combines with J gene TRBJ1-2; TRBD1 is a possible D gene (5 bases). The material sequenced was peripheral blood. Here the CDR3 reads CASNIQGSGYTF. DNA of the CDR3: TGTGCCAGCAACATTCAGGGCAGCGGCTACACCTTC.